What follows are 25 T cell receptor beta chains derived from one specimen sequenced in a study of T cells in Graves' hyperthyroidism and ophthalmopathy. Authors of the study amplified TCR beta CDR3 regions from RNA transcripts. HTBI primers were used for first-round RT-PCR of the TCR CDR3. TCRdb processed the multiplex PCR reads anew with MiXCR; each CDR3 protein has one entry. The table shows around 690,000 distinct CDR3 sequences, with roughly 20% occurring only once. Sequencing was carried out using blood. Source of these receptors: a man aged 25-45 years with Graves' ophthalmopathy.

As to this clonotype: A read error may explain this, as a much larger clone is one base away. The chain carries TRBV12-3 or TRBV12-4 and TRBJ2-7, with TRBD2 matching 13 bases. CDR3 length: 16 amino acids. The J segment lost 2 bases and the V segment lost 6 bases, leaving 7 bases of the junction unmatched. CDR3 DNA sequence: TGTGCCAGCAGCCCTACCGGGACTAGCGGGACCTACGAGCAGTACTTC. Amino acids: CASSPTGTSGTYEQYF.

This clonotype showed up just a few times. The genes are TRBV28 and TRBJ1-6; the D gene is possibly TRBD1 (5 bases). The CDR3 sequence is 15 residues long. In germline, CDR1 is MDHEN, CDR2 SYDVKM. V lost 3 bases and J 10 bases, leaving 16 bases between the germline ends. The CDR3 sequence is CASSLGQGGRSPLHF. The DNA of the CDR3 is TGTGCCAGCAGTTTGGGGCAGGGCGGTCGGTCACCCCTCCACTTT.

The V gene is TRBV19, the J gene TRBJ2-6; D is unclear. The CDR3 loop spans 13 amino acids. Trimming removed 2 bases at V and 2 bases at J, with 1 base between. Germline values: CDR1 LNHDA, CDR2 SQIVND (reference sequence). CDR3 sequence: CASSITGANVLTF. As DNA, the CDR3 is TGTGCCAGTAGTATAACTGGGGCCAACGTCCTGACTTTC.

This clonotype has just a few counts. V and J are TRBV7-9 and TRBJ1-2, with no clear D. CDR3 size: 14 residues. Trimming left V 3 bases short and J 4 bases short, with 12 bases between. Germline V gives CDR1 SEHNR, CDR2 FQNEAQ (reference sequence). CDR3 sequence: CASSFSQILYGYTF. The CDR3 coding sequence is TGTGCCAGCAGCTTTTCACAGATTCTCTATGGCTACACCTTC.

This clonotype occurred once. The chain couples TRBV7-9 to TRBJ1-1; no definite D call. The CDR3 contains 14 residues. Germline V CDR1 and CDR2: SEHNR, FQNEAQ (reference sequence). V was cut by 1 base and J by 6 bases, with 12 bases left in between. In DNA form, the CDR3 reads TGTGCCAGCAGCTTAGGTGGCGGGGTCCCTGAAGCTTTCTTT. Protein: CASSLGGGVPEAFF.

V is TRBV5-1 and J is TRBJ2-1, with D unclear. The V end was cut by 4 bases, the J end by 7 bases, with 18 bases between. The germline gives CDR1 SGHRS, CDR2 YFSETQ. The CDR3 loop spans 15 amino acids. DNA for the CDR3: TGCGCCAGCAGCCCCGCCATAGGGTCTTGGAATGAGCAGTTCTTC. This codes for CASSPAIGSWNEQFF.

V gene TRBV3-1 combines with J gene TRBJ2-7; D unresolved. The CDR3 runs 14 residues. Deletions cut 3 bases from V and 3 bases from J, with 12 bases between. In germline, CDR1 is LGHDT, CDR2 YNNKEL (reference sequence). The CDR3 sequence is CASSQAVQSYEQYF. CDR3 sequence (DNA): TGTGCCAGCAGCCAGGCAGTTCAGAGCTACGAGCAGTACTTC.

The table lists this clonotype with many counts. The chain employs TRBV10-2 and TRBJ2-7; 10 bases agree with TRBD2. After removal of 2 bases from V and 4 bases from J, the junction contained 2 bases not matched to a gene. CDR1 is WSHSY and CDR2 is SAAADI in the germline V gene. This CDR3 region has 14 residues. For the CDR3, the DNA is TGCGCCAGCAGTGAGAGCGGGAGGGGTTACGAGCAGTACTTC. Its protein product is CASSESGRGYEQYF.

The rearrangement joins TRBV27 to TRBJ2-7; 7 bases agree with TRBD2. Trimming took 3 bases from V and 4 from J; bases not matched to a gene: 9. Germline loops: CDR1 MNHEY, CDR2 SMNVEV (reference sequence). This CDR3 is 15 amino acids long. CDR3 in amino acids: CASSFGRGPSYEQYF. The CDR3 DNA reads as TGTGCCAGCAGTTTTGGGAGGGGCCCTAGTTACGAGCAGTACTTC.

This clonotype has ten or more counts. The J gene is TRBJ2-7, the V gene TRBV6-1; maybe TRBD1 (8 bases). From germline, CDR1 is MNHNS and CDR2 SASEGT. V lost 5 bases and J lost 0, with 17 bases in between. This CDR3 has 16 amino acids. For the CDR3, the DNA is TGTGCCAGCAGTACTACAGGGGGGGGTTTCTCCTACGAGCAGTACTTC. Its translation is CASSTTGGGFSYEQYF.

The chain combines TRBV24-1 with TRBJ2-1, with 8 bases lining up with TRBD1. Germline CDR1 KGHDR, CDR2 SFDVKD. With V trimmed by 4 bases and J by 4 bases, 5 bases remained unmatched. The CDR3 loop spans 15 amino acids. The CDR3, as DNA: TGTGCCACCAGTGAGACAGGGGCGGGGTACAATGAGCAGTTCTTC. This encodes CATSETGAGYNEQFF.

This clonotype was found a few times. The chain has TRBV6-2 or TRBV6-3 and TRBJ2-7, with 9 bases identical to TRBD2. V lost 0 bases and J lost 3; bases outside the gene matches: 6. CDR3 length: 16 amino acids. Germline CDR1 and CDR2: MNHEY and SVGEGT. CDR3 sequence reads: CASSYSRPSGDYEQYF. CDR3 DNA: TGTGCCAGCAGTTACTCGAGACCTAGCGGGGACTACGAGCAGTACTTC.

The sample holds many counts of this clonotype. The rearrangement uses TRBV28 and TRBJ1-6, with 8 bases identical to TRBD1. The junction had 2 bases not matched to a gene; V was cut back by 5 bases and J by 5 bases. There are 14 residues in the CDR3. Germline CDR1 is MDHEN and CDR2 is SYDVKM. In DNA form, the CDR3 reads TGTGCCAGCAGTATGGGACAGGATAATTCACCCCTCCACTTT. It translates to CASSMGQDNSPLHF.

This clonotype was counted a few times. The chain employs TRBV20-1 and TRBJ2-1; 12 bases fit TRBD1. Unmatched junction bases numbered 18, after V lost 8 bases and J lost 4 bases. The CDR3 extends over 18 amino acids. Germline V gene lookup returns CDR1 DFQATT and CDR2 SNEGSKA (reference sequence). This CDR3 is CSTKSPAGGQGAYNEQFF. In DNA, the CDR3 is TGCAGTACCAAATCCCCCGCGGGGGGACAGGGGGCTTACAATGAGCAGTTCTTC.

The chain combines TRBV2 with TRBJ2-1; 13 positions match TRBD2. The V segment lost 6 bases and the J segment 6 bases; nucleotides outside the gene matches: 14. This CDR3 is 18 amino acids long. Germline CDR1 is SNHLY and CDR2 is FYNNEI. The CDR3 coding sequence is TGTGCCAGCAGCGCCGGACTAGCGGGAGAGCCAGGTCGCAATGAGCAGTTCTTC. Translation: CASSAGLAGEPGRNEQFF.

This clonotype was recorded at least ten times. This rearrangement joins TRBV2 to TRBJ2-3; no clear D gene. The CDR3 covers 14 residues. Trimming removed 2 bases at V and 2 bases at J, with 8 bases between. Germline assignment: CDR1 SNHLY and CDR2 FYNNEI. The CDR3 region has the DNA TGTGCCAGCAGTGAATCCTCTATCACAGATACGCAGTATTTT. It specifies CASSESSITDTQYF.

This clonotype was observed once. The chain joins TRBV18 to TRBJ2-1; 14 nucleotides align to TRBD2. This CDR3 is 19 amino acids long. CDR1 is KGHSH and CDR2 is LQKENI in the germline V gene. J gave up 2 bases and V 2 bases, and 8 bases lay outside the gene matches. DNA for the CDR3: TGTGCCAGCTCACCAGTCCCGGGACTAGCGGGAGATACCTACAATGAGCAGTTCTTC. This sequence encodes CASSPVPGLAGDTYNEQFF.

Many counts were recorded for this clonotype. This chain connects TRBV28 to TRBJ1-6, with D possibly TRBD1 on 5 matching bases. This CDR3 contains 16 residues. Between the trimmed V and J ends, which lost 2 bases and 8 bases, there was a span of 16 bases. The germline V gene encodes CDR1 MDHEN and CDR2 SYDVKM. Here the CDR3 reads CASSLLPGTGDSPLHF. The CDR3 DNA sequence: TGTGCCAGCAGTTTACTTCCCGGGACGGGGGATTCACCCCTCCACTTT.

This clonotype was found a few times. The rearrangement links TRBV28 to TRBJ1-3; D is perhaps TRBD1 (6 bases). Germline loops: CDR1 MDHEN, CDR2 SYDVKM. CDR3 size: 15 residues. V was shortened by 6 bases and J by 0 bases, with 12 bases between the two germline ends. The CDR3 coding sequence is TGTGCCAGCAGAAACCCGGACAGCTCTGGAAACACCATATATTTT. It specifies CASRNPDSSGNTIYF.

This clonotype showed up many times. The chain uses TRBV11-2 and TRBJ2-3; TRBD1 might be the D (5 bases). V lost 1 base and J lost 1, with 9 bases in between. Germline lookup yields CDR1 SGHAT and CDR2 FQNNGV. This CDR3 has 15 amino acids. CDR3 bases: TGTGCCAGCAGCTTAGGCTGGGGCGGCACAGATACGCAGTATTTT. Encoded protein: CASSLGWGGTDTQYF.

This clonotype was seen only a few times. The chain links TRBV28 to TRBJ2-6, with TRBD1 matching over 8 bases. Germline-derived CDR1 and CDR2 are MDHEN and SYDVKM. The length of the CDR3 is 14 residues. V shed 8 bases and J 3 bases; nucleotides not matched to a gene: 3. DNA for the CDR3: TGTGCCAGCCAGGACAGGGTTGGGGCCAACGTCCTGACTTTC. It yields the protein CASQDRVGANVLTF.

The chain joins TRBV27 to TRBJ2-3, with 14 bases fitting TRBD2. The CDR3 consists of 18 residues. Per the germline V gene, CDR1 is MNHEY and CDR2 is SMNVEV (reference sequence). V lost 3 bases to trimming and J lost 6 bases; unmatched junction nucleotides: 11. CDR3 DNA: TGTGCCAGCAGTTTGGGACACCCGGGACTAGCGGGAGTGGATACGCAGTATTTT. Encoded protein: CASSLGHPGLAGVDTQYF.

This CDR3 is CSVVQGAVEQYF. The CDR3 DNA reads as TGCAGCGTTGTACAGGGGGCTGTCGAGCAGTACTTC. The chain carries TRBV29-1 and TRBJ2-7, with TRBD1 identical over 9 bases. V was pared by 4 bases and J by 6 bases, with 4 bases of the junction left unmatched. The length of the CDR3 is 12 residues. Germline-derived CDR1 and CDR2 are SQVTM and ANQGSEA.

The chain joins TRBV3-1 to TRBJ1-6, with D tentatively TRBD1 (5 bases). The CDR3 has 15 residues. V dropped 1 base and J dropped 10 bases, with 14 bases sitting between them. Germline CDR1 reads LGHDT; CDR2 reads YNNKEL (reference sequence). CDR3 bases: TGTGCCAGCAGCCAAGGGACAAGGGGTAGCTCACCCCTCCACTTT. Translated: CASSQGTRGSSPLHF.

This clonotype appeared a few times. The chain links TRBV12-3 or TRBV12-4 to TRBJ1-5; 7 bases line up with TRBD1. Trimming removed 3 bases from V and 4 bases from J; junction bases left unmatched: 9. CDR3 length equals 16 residues. The DNA of the CDR3 is TGTGCCAGCAGTTTGAGGGCAGGGGGAGAAAATCAGCCCCAGCATTTT. Encoded protein: CASSLRAGGENQPQHF.